This T cell receptor (beta chain) was sequenced for a study of blood T cell repertoires in COVID-19. Assay: immunoSEQ multiplex PCR; the TCRdb copy retains only in-frame clones and omits some. This sample has around 100,000 clones; roughly 92% occur once, and the top ten carry roughly 2.1%. Seattle patients were enrolled during active infection and followed longitudinally. The CDR3 spans 13 residues. Between the trimmed V and J ends, which lost 3 bases and 2 bases, there was a span of 7 bases. Germline CDR1 SGHDT, CDR2 YYEEEE. The material sequenced was peripheral blood. The chain combines TRBV5-6 with TRBJ2-3; no definite D call. The TCR was taken from a woman in her fifties or sixties with COVID-19, enrolled during active disease. The CDR3, as DNA: TGTGCCAGCAGCTCAGGTCTCACAGATACGCAGTATTTT. Residues: CASSSGLTDTQYF.